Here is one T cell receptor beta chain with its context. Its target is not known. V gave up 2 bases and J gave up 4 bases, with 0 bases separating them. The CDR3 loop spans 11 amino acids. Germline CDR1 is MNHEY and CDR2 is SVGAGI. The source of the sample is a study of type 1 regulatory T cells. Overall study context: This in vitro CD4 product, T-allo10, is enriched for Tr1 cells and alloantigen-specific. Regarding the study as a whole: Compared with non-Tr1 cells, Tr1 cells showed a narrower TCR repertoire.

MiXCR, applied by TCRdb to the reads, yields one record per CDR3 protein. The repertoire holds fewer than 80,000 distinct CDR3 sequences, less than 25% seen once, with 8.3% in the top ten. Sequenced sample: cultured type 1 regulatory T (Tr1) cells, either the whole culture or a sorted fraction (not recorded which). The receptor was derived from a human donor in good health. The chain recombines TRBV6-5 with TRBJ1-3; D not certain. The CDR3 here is CASSYGNTIYF. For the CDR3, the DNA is TGTGCCAGCAGTTACGGAAACACCATATATTTT.